This TCR beta chain was captured by sequencing in a study of regulatory T cells in long-lasting Graves disease. Study in general: Antithyroid drugs had been taken by newly diagnosed Graves' patients for under 3 months.

V lost 2 bases, J lost 4 bases, and 7 bases stayed unmatched. This CDR3 region has 16 residues. Germline V gene data show CDR1 as MNHEY and CDR2 as SMNVEV (reference sequence). The study's findings and limits: Small numbers of samples may have cut accuracy. TRBV28, TRBJ1-2 and TRBJ2-5 emerged as the favored segments in persistent disease.

In building TCR beta libraries, iRepertoire HTBI primers were used together with Arm-PCR of CDR3 regions. TCRdb processed the multiplex PCR reads anew with MiXCR; each CDR3 protein has one entry. The sample includes about 300,000 distinct CDR3 sequences, over 15% of them seen just once. This clonotype was recorded a few times. Antigen: not known. Documented time point: newly diagnosed GD, antithyroid drugs for less than 3 months. PBMCs were the source of the RNA used for TCR sequencing. The chain links TRBV27 to TRBJ2-7, with 11 bases fitting TRBD1. The material was peripheral blood mononuclear cells (PBMCs), obtained at new diagnosis, from a patient treated with antithyroid drugs. This receptor was taken from a female donor with Graves disease. CDR3 in amino acids: CASSLGGTGGTYEQYF. In nucleotides, the CDR3 is TGTGCCAGCAGTTTAGGTGGGACAGGGGGTACTTACGAGCAGTACTTC.